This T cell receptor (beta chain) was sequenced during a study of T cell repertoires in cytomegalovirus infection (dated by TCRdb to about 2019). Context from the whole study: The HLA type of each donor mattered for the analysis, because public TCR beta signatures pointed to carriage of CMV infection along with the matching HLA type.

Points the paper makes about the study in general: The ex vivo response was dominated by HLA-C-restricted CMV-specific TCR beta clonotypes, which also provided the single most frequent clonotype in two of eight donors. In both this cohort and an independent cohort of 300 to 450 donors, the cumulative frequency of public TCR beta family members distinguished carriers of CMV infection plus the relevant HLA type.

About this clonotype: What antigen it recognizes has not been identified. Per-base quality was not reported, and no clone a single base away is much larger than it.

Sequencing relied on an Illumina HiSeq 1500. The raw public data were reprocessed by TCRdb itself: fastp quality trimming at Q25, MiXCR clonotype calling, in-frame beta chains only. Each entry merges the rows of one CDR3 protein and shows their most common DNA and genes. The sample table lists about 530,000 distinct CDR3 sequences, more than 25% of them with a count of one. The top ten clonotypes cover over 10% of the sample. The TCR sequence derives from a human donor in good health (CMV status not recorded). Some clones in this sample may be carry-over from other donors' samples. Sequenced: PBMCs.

The nucleotide sequence is given as TGCAGCGCCCTTGGACAGGGTAGTTTTGGGGCCAACGTCCTGACTTTC. It specifies CSALGQGSFGANVLTF. The receptor chain draws on TRBV29-1 and TRBJ2-6; 8 junctional bases match TRBD1. Via the germline V gene, CDR1 is SQVTM and CDR2 ANQGSEA. Trimming leaves V shorter by 7 bases and J shorter by 3 bases, with the junction holding 11 bases beyond the gene matches. The CDR3 numbers 16 residues from cysteine through phenylalanine. Left in the record is the CDR3 DNA by itself, 48 bases read in frame from the first base.